This TCR beta chain came from a study of cytomegalovirus exposure and HLA in healthy donors. This clone was seen only a few times. Researchers ran the PCR with 60 Vbeta and 13 Jbeta primers. Profiling relied on immunoSEQ multiplex PCR, and the TCRdb table lists in-frame clones only, not all of them. Of about 150,000 clones listed, approximately 70% are singletons. The CDR3 is 15 amino acids. The germline V and J ends were trimmed by 5 bases and 0 bases, with 13 bases remaining between them. Germline V lookup: CDR1 SGHNT, CDR2 YENEEA. The TCR was taken from a woman in her late teens or twenties in good health and CMV-seropositive. Sequencing was done on a sample of PBMCs. J is TRBJ1-1 and V is TRBV11-3; D is undetermined. The CDR3 spells CASSERQSMNTEAFF. The CDR3 DNA sequence: TGTGCCAGCAGCGAAAGACAAAGTATGAACACTGAAGCTTTCTTT.